A selection of T cell receptor beta chains follows, all from one sample in a study of blood T cell repertoires in COVID-19. Generated by immunoSEQ multiplex PCR, the TCRdb table keeps only in-frame clones and is missing some. Here the sample spans about 70,000 clones, roughly 80% being singletons. Sample: peripheral blood. The receptor set was obtained from a woman in her seventies with acute or convalescent COVID-19. The CDR3 runs from the conserved cysteine through the conserved F or W. The D gene is left open where the match is weak. Size is stated for part of the rows, as once, few or many counts, or as a class when the clone is expanded.

D gene	clone size	V gene	J gene	CDR3 length	CDR3 protein	CDR3 DNA
TRBD2	NA	TRBV28	TRBJ2-5	16	CASSFRRLAGRETQYF	TGTGCCAGCAGTTTTCGGAGACTAGCGGGACGTGAGACCCAGTACTTC
NA	NA	TRBV7-9	TRBJ2-7	16	CASSRGSWEGNNEQYF	TGTGCCAGCAGCCGAGGGTCGTGGGAAGGGAACAACGAGCAGTACTTC
TRBD2	once	TRBV10-2	TRBJ2-7	17	CASSLPGLAGPAYEQYF	TGCGCCAGCAGTCTCCCGGGACTAGCGGGCCCTGCCTACGAGCAGTACTTC
NA	NA	TRBV4-1	TRBJ1-5	16	CASSQEGHVGNQPQHF	TGCGCCAGCAGCCAAGAGGGGCACGTGGGCAATCAGCCCCAGCATTTT
NA	NA	TRBV28	TRBJ1-3	16	CASSLVTGTGGNTIYF	TGTGCCAGCAGTTTAGTAACAGGGACGGGAGGAAACACCATATATTTT
NA	NA	TRBV6-1	TRBJ2-7	15	CASSITGSTSYEQYF	TGTGCCAGCAGTATTACAGGGTCGACCTCCTACGAGCAGTACTTC
TRBD1	NA	TRBV6-5	TRBJ1-5	15	CASARQGVGNQPQHF	TGTGCCAGCGCAAGACAGGGGGTTGGGAATCAGCCCCAGCATTTT
NA	NA	TRBV20-1	TRBJ2-5	10	CSASGETQYF	TGCAGTGCGTCGGGGGAGACCCAGTACTTC
NA	few	TRBV6-2/TRBV6-3	TRBJ1-2	15	CASSYSEALINGYTF	TGTGCCAGCAGTTACTCGGAGGCCCTCATCAATGGCTACACCTTC
TRBD1	NA	TRBV5-1	TRBJ1-4	15	CASSSGRGRDEKLFF	TGCGCCAGCAGCTCCGGCAGGGGGCGAGATGAAAAACTGTTTTTT
TRBD1	NA	TRBV28	TRBJ1-1	16	CASSSYSRGRGPEAFF	TGTGCCAGCAGTTCTTACTCCAGGGGGCGGGGGCCTGAAGCTTTCTTT
NA	few	TRBV2	TRBJ1-5	14	CASSAEGRNQPQHF	TGTGCCAGCAGTGCTGAGGGCCGCAATCAGCCCCAGCATTTT
NA	NA	TRBV18	TRBJ1-1	12	CASSPSPTEAFF	TGTGCCAGCTCACCATCCCCGACTGAAGCTTTCTTT
NA	NA	TRBV7-9	TRBJ1-2	13	CASSFPGNYGYTF	TGTGCCAGCAGCTTTCCAGGGAACTATGGCTACACCTTC
NA	NA	TRBV30	TRBJ2-5	11	CAWRAQETQYF	TGTGCCTGGAGGGCCCAAGAGACCCAGTACTTC
NA	NA	TRBV11-2	TRBJ2-7	12	CASSTLRYEQYF	TGTGCCAGCTCGACACTGCGTTACGAGCAGTACTTC
TRBD1	NA	TRBV18	TRBJ1-1	15	CASSLRQGMNTEAFF	TGTGCCAGCTCACTGAGACAGGGCATGAACACTGAAGCTTTCTTT
NA	once	TRBV7-8	TRBJ2-1	16	CASSPEGLVTYNEQFF	TGTGCCAGCAGCCCCGAGGGCCTAGTCACATACAATGAGCAGTTCTTC
TRBD1	NA	TRBV2	TRBJ1-1	14	CASSKTTGDTEAFF	TGTGCCAGCAGTAAAACGACAGGGGACACTGAAGCTTTCTTT
NA	NA	TRBV7-6	TRBJ2-7	15	CASSLYVGQGYEQYF	TGTGCCAGCAGCTTATACGTGGGGCAGGGCTACGAGCAGTACTTC